Each of the 20 T cell receptor beta chains below was sequenced from the same sample in a study of molecular identifiers for immune sequencing clone quantification. A single record per CDR3 protein comes from TCRdb applying MiXCR to the PCR reads. The repertoire holds fewer than 45,000 distinct CDR3 sequences, 15% to 20% seen once, with roughly 7% in the top ten. The sequencing sample was made of naive CD8+ T cells from blood, with Jurkat cell RNA spiked in. Subset specified: FACS-sorted CD8+CD4-CCR7+CD45RA+ naive T cells. These receptor sequences come from a human donor in good health. Some libraries in this study had Jurkat cell RNA spiked in.

This clonotype was recorded many times. The chain joins TRBV7-2 to TRBJ2-7, with TRBD2 as a possible D gene (6 bases). Trimming took off 5 bases at V and 1 base at J, with 12 bases between the two ends. Germline CDR1 reads SGHTA; CDR2 reads FQGNSA. CDR3 length equals 14 residues. The CDR3 DNA sequence: TGTGCCAGCAGCCCGGGACTGGGATCCTACGAGCAGTACTTC. Its translation is CASSPGLGSYEQYF. Complete variable domain (other parts from reference TRBV7-2 and TRBJ2-7): GAGVSQSPSNKVTEKGKDVELRCDPISGHTALYWYRQSLGQGLEFLIYFQGNSAPDKSGLPSDRFSAERTGGSVSTLTIQRTQQEDSAVYLCASSPGLGSYEQYFGPGTRLTVT.

The table lists this clonotype with a few counts. The chain combines TRBV5-4 with TRBJ2-5, with 9 bases aligning to TRBD2. CDR1 and CDR2 from the germline V gene are SGHNT and YYREEE (reference sequence). The CDR3 has 17 residues. Trimming at V came to 0 bases and at J to 4 bases, leaving 10 bases not matched to a gene. CDR3 nucleotide sequence: TGTGCCAGCAGCTTGGGTGTTTTTGGGACTAGCCCAGAGACCCAGTACTTC. Translating gives CASSLGVFGTSPETQYF.

This clonotype was observed at least ten times. The chain recombines TRBV11-2 with TRBJ1-2; no definite D call. The CDR3 sequence is 14 residues long. Deletions cut 0 bases from V and 5 bases from J, with 10 bases between. CDR1 is SGHAT and CDR2 is FQNNGV in the germline V gene. CDR3 DNA: TGTGCCAGCAGCTTAGATAACGGTCCGTATGGCTACACCTTC. As protein: CASSLDNGPYGYTF.

In its sample, this clonotype was seen a few times. The CDR3 bases are TGTGCCAGCAACCGAGGGGAGTATGGCTACACCTTC. This translates into CASNRGEYGYTF. The chain is built from TRBV28 and TRBJ1-2; the D gene is possibly TRBD1 (5 bases). Germline-derived CDR1 and CDR2 are MDHEN and SYDVKM. Trimming removed 7 bases from V and 5 bases from J, with 11 bases in between. The CDR3 loop spans 12 amino acids.

The chain links TRBV11-2 to TRBJ1-5; no firm D call. Germline assignment: CDR1 SGHAT and CDR2 FQNNGV. This CDR3 is 14 amino acids long. V gave up 0 bases and J gave up 3 bases, with 6 bases separating them. Here the CDR3 reads CASSLDGNNQPQHF. The CDR3 DNA follows: TGTGCCAGCAGCTTAGACGGCAACAATCAGCCCCAGCATTTT.

V gene TRBV4-1 combines with J gene TRBJ2-1, with 8 positions matching TRBD1. Germline V CDR1 and CDR2: MGHRA, YSYEKL. The ends lost 4 bases at V and 11 bases at J; junction bases unmatched: 4. The CDR3 extends over 12 amino acids. CDR3 region: CASSLPGGQQFF. Here the CDR3 DNA reads TGCGCCAGCAGCCTCCCAGGGGGCCAGCAGTTCTTC.

This clonotype was observed many times. This sequence joins TRBV7-2 and TRBJ2-1; TRBD2 aligns across 7 bases. CDR3 length equals 16 residues. The V and J ends lost 5 bases and 2 bases, in that order; junction bases with no gene match: 9. Germline V gives CDR1 SGHTA, CDR2 FQGNSA. The CDR3 DNA is TGTGCCAGCAGCCCCTCACCAAGCGGGGCCTACAATGAGCAGTTCTTC. This sequence encodes CASSPSPSGAYNEQFF.

This clonotype was counted ten times or more. The V call is TRBV7-8, the J call TRBJ2-3, with D hard to call. Germline CDR1 reads SGHVS; CDR2 reads FQNEAQ. Trimming removed 0 bases from V and 0 bases from J, with 13 bases in between. The CDR3 is 17 residues long. The CDR3 is CASSLAYGGSSTDTQYF. In DNA, the CDR3 is TGTGCCAGCAGCTTAGCGTACGGCGGATCGAGCACAGATACGCAGTATTTT.

The sample holds many counts of this clonotype. CDR3 DNA: TGTGCCAGCAGTACGGCCGCCTACGAGCAGTACTTC. It specifies CASSTAAYEQYF. The chain combines TRBV6-2 or TRBV6-3 with TRBJ2-7; D is ambiguous. CDR3 length: 12 residues. Trimming took off 5 bases at V and 2 bases at J, with 7 bases between the two ends. The germline CDR1 and CDR2 sequences are MNHEY and SVGEGT.

Ten or more counts support this clonotype. V is TRBV6-2 or TRBV6-3 and J is TRBJ2-3, with D possibly being TRBD1 or TRBD2 (7 bases each). CDR1 MNHEY and CDR2 SVGEGT come from the germline V gene. Trimming removed 0 bases from V and 4 bases from J, with 17 bases in between. The CDR3 runs to 17 residues. The DNA for the CDR3 is TGTGCCAGCAGTTACTCCATCTGGAGCGGGACAGCAGATACGCAGTATTTT. Translation: CASSYSIWSGTADTQYF.

This clonotype was recorded at least ten times. The J gene is TRBJ2-2, the V gene TRBV6-2 or TRBV6-3, with no clear D. Per germline, CDR1 MNHEY and CDR2 SVGEGT. This CDR3 is built from 12 residues. Trimming cost V 0 bases and J 7 bases, with 3 bases left between them. The CDR3 sequence: CASSYSIGELFF. DNA for the CDR3: TGTGCCAGCAGTTACTCGATCGGGGAGCTGTTTTTT.

The chain links TRBV13 to TRBJ2-7; 10 nucleotides match TRBD1. Germline lookup yields CDR1 PRHDT and CDR2 FYEKMQ (reference sequence). The CDR3 has 13 amino acids. With V trimmed by 8 bases and J by 3 bases, 4 bases remained unmatched. CDR3: CASGTGAGYEQYF. Written as DNA, the CDR3 is TGTGCCAGCGGGACAGGGGCCGGCTACGAGCAGTACTTC.

In its sample, this clonotype was seen many times. The CDR3 DNA follows: TGTGCCAGCTCAACCAAGCTCTCGGTAGGACTAACGTTGCGCACAGATACGCAGTATTTT. This gives the protein CASSTKLSVGLTLRTDTQYF. This rearrangement joins TRBV5-8 to TRBJ2-3; D possibly corresponds to TRBD2 (6 bases). V lost 7 bases and J 1 base, leaving 31 bases between the germline ends. Per the germline V gene, CDR1 is SGHTS and CDR2 is YDEGEE. The CDR3 is 20 amino acids.

CDR3 region: CASSLRLGSNQPQHF. The CDR3 region has the DNA TGTGCCAGCAGTTTGCGTTTGGGCAGCAATCAGCCCCAGCATTTT. V and J are TRBV27 and TRBJ1-5, with D unclear. Germline loops: CDR1 MNHEY, CDR2 SMNVEV (reference sequence). Deletions cut 3 bases from V and 1 base from J, with 10 bases between. The CDR3 loop spans 15 amino acids.

This clonotype was observed at least ten times. The chain is built from TRBV11-2 and TRBJ2-7, with 8 bases aligning to TRBD1. V was pared by 1 base and J by 6 bases, with 5 bases of the junction left unmatched. Germline CDR1 is SGHAT and CDR2 is FQNNGV. CDR3 length equals 14 residues. In nucleotides, the CDR3 is TGTGCCAGCAGCTTAGGGACAGGGTTTTCCGAGCAGTACTTC. Translating it yields CASSLGTGFSEQYF.

This clonotype was seen many times. The rearrangement joins TRBV20-1 to TRBJ2-7, with TRBD2 as a possible D gene (5 bases). This CDR3 region has 13 residues. Germline V gene data show CDR1 as DFQATT and CDR2 as SNEGSKA (reference sequence). V was shortened by 6 bases and J by 1 base, with 13 bases between the two germline ends. CDR3 coding DNA: TGCAGTGCCACGCAGCGGACTTCCTACGAGCAGTACTTC. Protein: CSATQRTSYEQYF.

This chain uses TRBV6-5 with TRBJ2-2, with D perhaps matching TRBD1 (6 bases). From germline, CDR1 is MNHEY and CDR2 SVGAGI. This CDR3 is 14 amino acids long. The V end lost 6 bases, the J end lost 5 bases, and 13 bases lay between the germline ends. The DNA for the CDR3 is TGTGCCAGCAGCAGGGGAGATCGAACCGGGGAGCTGTTTTTT. This encodes CASSRGDRTGELFF.

This clonotype has a handful of counts. The chain uses TRBV12-3 or TRBV12-4 and TRBJ2-5, with D possibly matching TRBD1 (8 bases). The CDR3 contains 14 residues. Trimming removed 6 bases from V and 1 base from J, with 12 bases in between. CDR3 in DNA: TGTGCCAGCAGCACAGGGGGGGGCCAAGAGACCCAGTACTTC. Translated, it gives CASSTGGGQETQYF.

This clonotype was picked up many times. The chain combines TRBV27 with TRBJ2-1, with 9 positions matching TRBD1. The CDR3 runs to 15 residues. Losses at the gene ends were 4 bases for V and 8 bases for J; bases not matched to a gene: 9. Germline V lookup: CDR1 MNHEY, CDR2 SMNVEV (reference sequence). CDR3 in amino acids: CASSSGQGYRDEQFF. The CDR3 nucleotides are TGTGCCAGCAGTTCAGGACAGGGGTACAGGGATGAGCAGTTCTTC.

This clonotype has a count of ten or more. The rearrangement uses TRBV6-5 and TRBJ2-5; no clear D gene. The V gene lost 4 bases and the J gene lost 5 bases, with 11 bases spanning the gap. CDR1 MNHEY and CDR2 SVGAGI come from the germline V gene. The CDR3 loop spans 13 amino acids. CDR3 coding DNA: TGTGCCAGCAGTTGGCATAACGGGGAGACCCAGTACTTC. It yields the protein CASSWHNGETQYF.